The clone carrying this T cell receptor beta chain showed up just a few times. Its antigen is unidentified. These data come from a study of T-cell memory formation after mild COVID-19. This CDR3 has 13 residues. Germline values: CDR1 DFQATT, CDR2 SNEGSKA (reference sequence). Trimming pared 1 base from V and 5 bases from J, leaving 11 bases between. TCRdb re-derived calls from the 5' RACE reads in MiXCR, one entry per CDR3 protein. The table has 400,000 or so distinct CDR3 sequences, around 18% seen once; the top ten hold 8.4%. Study-wide findings and caveats: Some clones that responded were present in memory (sampled pre-infection), which suggests cross-reactive memory joined.

The TCR was taken from an adult woman who had mild COVID-19 (a few samples of this study predate the infection). Cell type and time point are not known. Input material: PBMCs or a T cell subset sorted from them (not recorded which). The chain carries TRBV20-1 and TRBJ2-5, with D possibly TRBD2 on 6 matching bases. The CDR3 spells CSARAGVSETQYF. The CDR3 nucleotides are TGCAGTGCTAGAGCGGGAGTGTCGGAGACCCAGTACTTC.